This paragraph reports one TCR beta chain. No antigen is known for it. This sample stems from a study of response to subunit inactivated influenza vaccine. Study-wide findings and caveats: Each seasonal flu vaccination may recruit only limited new T cells, authors suggested.

Trimming left V 11 bases short and J 6 bases short, with 17 bases between. Per the germline V gene, CDR1 is SGHTA and CDR2 is FQGNSA. The CDR3 loop spans 12 amino acids. TCRdb itself ran the RT-PCR reads through MiXCR, one entry per CDR3 protein. The table lists 800,000 to 1,000,000 distinct CDR3 sequences, 21% of them singletons, with 9.5% to 13% in the top ten. The chain combines TRBV7-2 with TRBJ2-7; tentatively, D is TRBD1 (5 bases). The sequence was collected from a man in his fifties or sixties who received an inactivated influenza vaccine. The sample was PBMCs from blood, taken roughly 5 days after vaccination. The CDR3 nucleotides are TGTGCCGTAGTGGGGCCCCTAGGCGAGCAGTACTTC. It specifies CAVVGPLGEQYF.